Following are 9 T cell receptor beta chains from one sample sequenced in a study of cytomegalovirus exposure and HLA in healthy donors. Primers for the PCR totalled 60 Vbeta and 13 Jbeta. The method was immunoSEQ multiplex PCR; TCRdb's version includes in-frame clones alone and lacks a portion of them. The table lists over 150,000 clones, 65% to 80% of them singletons. The sequencing sample was made of PBMCs. Receptors originate from a woman aged 50 to 60 in good health and CMV-seropositive.

The V and J genes are TRBV10-2 and TRBJ2-5, with 9 positions matching TRBD2. V gave up 0 bases and J gave up 11 bases; unmatched junction bases: 25. Per germline, CDR1 WSHSY and CDR2 SAAADI. The CDR3 has 20 amino acids. The CDR3 here is CASSESGTSRATLPVREQYF. In nucleotides, the CDR3 is TGCGCCAGCAGTGAGTCGGGGACTAGCCGTGCAACCCTGCCCGTCCGGGAGCAGTACTTC.

To note about this clone: Other nucleotide sequences from this sample produce the same CDR3. The rearrangement joins TRBV5-1 to TRBJ1-3; D call uncertain. V dropped 0 bases and J dropped 1 base, with 5 bases sitting between them. Germline V gene lookup returns CDR1 SGHRS and CDR2 YFSETQ. This CDR3 contains 14 residues. The CDR3 DNA reads as TGCGCCAGCAGCTTGGAGAGTTCTGGAAACACCATATATTTT. Protein product: CASSLESSGNTIYF. Filled out from reference TRBV5-1 and TRBJ1-3, the complete variable domain reads KAGVTQTPRYLIKTRGQQVTLSCSPISGHRSVSWYQQTPGQGLQFLFEYFSETQRNKGNFPGRFSGRQFSNSRSEMNVSTLELGDSALYLCASSLESSGNTIYFGEGSWLTVV.

The V gene is TRBV5-6, the J gene TRBJ2-1; TRBD2 matches at 13 bases. The CDR3 extends over 18 amino acids. The junction had 11 bases not matched to a gene; V was cut back by 0 bases and J by 8 bases. Germline V gene sequence: CDR1 SGHDT, CDR2 YYEEEE. The CDR3 loop reads CASSLGPPTSGGADEQFF. In DNA, the CDR3 is TGTGCCAGCAGCTTGGGGCCCCCCACTAGCGGGGGGGCGGATGAGCAGTTCTTC.

The V call is TRBV28, the J call TRBJ2-2; 9 nucleotides align to TRBD2. The CDR3 extends over 16 amino acids. V lost 3 bases and J lost 7; bases outside the gene matches: 9. Germline CDR1 reads MDHEN; CDR2 reads SYDVKM. The CDR3 reads CASSLRSSGAGGELFF. CDR3 coding DNA: TGTGCCAGCAGTTTGAGGTCTAGCGGGGCTGGCGGGGAGCTGTTTTTT.

The rearrangement joins TRBV15 to TRBJ1-5; TRBD1 might be the D (5 bases). This CDR3 comprises 15 residues. Trimming removed 4 bases at V and 5 bases at J, with 15 bases between. CDR1 and CDR2 from the germline V gene are LNHNV and YYDKDF (reference sequence). The chain's CDR3 is CATSKTQGNHQPQHF. The CDR3 DNA sequence: TGTGCCACCAGCAAGACCCAGGGAAATCATCAGCCCCAGCATTTT.

The rearrangement joins TRBV6-5 to TRBJ2-3; TRBD1 matches 8 bases. From germline, CDR1 is MNHEY and CDR2 SVGAGI. Trimming removed 2 bases from V and 1 base from J; junction bases left unmatched: 2. This CDR3 is built from 15 residues. The CDR3 spells CASSYQDRGTDTQYF. The CDR3 DNA reads TGTGCCAGCAGTTACCAGGACAGGGGCACAGATACGCAGTATTTT.

Note on this clone: A junction boundary mismatches the germline segment, possibly from a read error. V gene TRBV5-1 combines with J gene TRBJ2-6; 9 bases match TRBD1. This CDR3 has 18 residues. Germline V gene lookup returns CDR1 SGHRS and CDR2 YFSETQ. The CDR3 DNA is TGCGCCAGCAGCGGGGGACAGGGCCCCTACTCTGGGGCCAACGGCCTGACTTTC. It specifies CASSGGQGPYSGANGLTF.

The CDR3 loop reads CASSPPEGAYGYTF. The CDR3 coding sequence is TGTGCCAGCTCACCACCGGAGGGGGCCTATGGCTACACCTTC. The chain links TRBV18 to TRBJ1-2; TRBD1 matches 7 bases. CDR3 size: 14 residues. CDR1 and CDR2 from the germline V gene are KGHSH and LQKENI. With V trimmed by 0 bases and J by 4 bases, 2 bases remained unmatched.

This chain joins TRBV7-2 and TRBJ1-1; no clear D. Trimming took off 3 bases at V and 1 base at J, with 9 bases between the two ends. Germline CDR1 is SGHTA and CDR2 is FQGNSA. This CDR3 contains 14 residues. This CDR3 is CASSFSNGNTEAFF. The CDR3 nucleotides read TGTGCCAGCAGCTTCTCGAACGGGAACACTGAAGCTTTCTTT.